Below are 15 T cell receptor beta chains sequenced from a single sample in a study of T cells in localized non-small cell lung cancer. Only in-frame clones appear in the TCRdb table, and some are missing; sequencing was by immunoSEQ multiplex PCR. The profile covers tens of thousands of clones, with 70% to 90% appearing a single time and over 10% taken by the ten largest. The input for sequencing was peripheral blood, taken before any cancer treatment. These receptors were collected from a female donor at least 60 years old with stage III squamous cell lung carcinoma.

The gene calls are TRBV5-1 and TRBJ2-3; 8 bases fit TRBD1. Germline values: CDR1 SGHRS, CDR2 YFSETQ. V shed 5 bases and J 3 bases; nucleotides not matched to a gene: 2. The CDR3 has 13 residues. The CDR3 loop reads CASRYRGTDTQYF. DNA for the CDR3: TGCGCCAGCAGGTACAGGGGGACAGATACGCAGTATTTT.

This clone has only one observation. This CDR3 reads CASKVFGTQTNYGYTF. In DNA, the CDR3 is TGTGCCAGCAAAGTGTTTGGGACACAGACTAACTATGGCTACACCTTC. The rearrangement uses TRBV2 and TRBJ1-2; D might be TRBD1 (6 bases). Trimming removed 7 bases from V and 0 bases from J, with 18 bases in between. Germline assignment: CDR1 SNHLY and CDR2 FYNNEI. This CDR3 is 16 amino acids long.

The gene calls are TRBV6-1 and TRBJ1-5; 9 positions agree with TRBD1. The CDR3 runs to 15 residues. Germline assignment: CDR1 MNHNS and CDR2 SASEGT. V lost 3 bases to trimming and J lost 3 bases; unmatched junction nucleotides: 3. The CDR3 here is CASSDGQGYNQPQHF. The CDR3 DNA reads TGTGCCAGCAGTGACGGACAGGGGTACAATCAGCCCCAGCATTTT.

The rearrangement links TRBV7-9 to TRBJ2-5; TRBD2 aligns across 16 bases. V lost 6 bases, J lost 4 bases, and 11 bases stayed unmatched. Germline V gene lookup returns CDR1 SEHNR and CDR2 FQNEAQ (reference sequence). The CDR3 spans 18 residues. The CDR3 here is CASSFGTSGRDPRETQYF. CDR3 sequence (DNA): TGTGCCAGCAGTTTCGGGACTAGCGGGAGGGACCCCCGAGAGACCCAGTACTTC.

J is TRBJ1-4 and V is TRBV7-8, with D uncertain. The CDR3 is 15 amino acids. V was cut by 1 base and J by 0 bases, with 6 bases left in between. Germline V gene lookup returns CDR1 SGHVS and CDR2 FQNEAQ. CDR3 residues: CASSLDGATNEKLFF. The CDR3 DNA reads TGTGCCAGCAGCTTAGACGGAGCAACTAATGAAAAACTGTTTTTT. The variable domain in full, with the rest retrieved from reference TRBV7-8 and TRBJ1-4, is GAGVSQSPRYKVAKRGQDVALRCDPISGHVSLFWYQQALGQGPEFLTYFQNEAQLDKSGLPSDRFFAERPEGSVSTLKIQRTQQEDSAVYLCASSLDGATNEKLFFGSGTQLSVL.

In its sample, this clone is large. The chain combines TRBV19 with TRBJ2-7; D may correspond to TRBD1 or TRBD2 (5 bases each). The CDR3 is made up of 13 amino acids. Trimming cost V 6 bases and J 6 bases, with 15 bases left between them. Germline assignment: CDR1 LNHDA and CDR2 SQIVND (reference sequence). The CDR3 loop is CASRMGPGFEQYF. The CDR3 nucleotides are TGTGCCAGTAGAATGGGACCCGGCTTCGAGCAGTACTTC.

The chain employs TRBV19 and TRBJ1-5; D is undetermined. Germline values: CDR1 LNHDA, CDR2 SQIVND (reference sequence). The CDR3 totals 14 residues. Trimming pared 5 bases from V and 3 bases from J, leaving 11 bases between. The CDR3 DNA follows: TGTGCCAGTAGTGAATGGGCGATCAATCAGCCCCAGCATTTT. Protein: CASSEWAINQPQHF.

This clone was found once. The J gene is TRBJ2-7, the V gene TRBV9; 9 bases line up with TRBD1. With 4 bases clipped from V and 6 bases from J, the junction kept 8 bases outside the gene matches. This CDR3 is 14 amino acids long. In germline, CDR1 is SGDLS, CDR2 YYNGEE. The CDR3 here is CASSSRDRGSEQYF. Written as DNA, the CDR3 is TGTGCCAGCAGCTCACGAGACAGGGGGAGCGAGCAGTACTTC.

This clone was picked up one time. The V gene is TRBV28, the J gene TRBJ2-7; 10 bases agree with TRBD2. Trimming at V came to 5 bases and at J to 2 bases, leaving 9 bases not matched to a gene. The CDR3 has 16 residues. CDR1 is MDHEN and CDR2 is SYDVKM in the germline V gene. The CDR3 DNA sequence: TGTGCCAGCAGTATAGTTAGCGGGGGGTCGACCTACGAGCAGTACTTC. Translation gives CASSIVSGGSTYEQYF.

The chain joins TRBV28 to TRBJ1-5, with TRBD1 matching 7 bases. There are 14 residues in the CDR3. J lost 6 bases, V lost 6 bases, and 8 bases had no gene match. The germline V gene has CDR1 MDHEN and CDR2 SYDVKM. The CDR3 spells CASSLTGFSQPQHF. CDR3 nucleotide sequence: TGTGCCAGCAGCTTGACAGGGTTTAGTCAGCCCCAGCATTTT.

The J gene is TRBJ2-5, the V gene TRBV10-3; TRBD2 might be the D (5 bases). The CDR3 sequence is 14 residues long. Trimming cost V 9 bases and J 2 bases, with 16 bases left between them. Germline CDR1 ENHRY, CDR2 SYGVKD. Here the CDR3 DNA reads TGTGCCATACGGGTCGCAGGAGGACAAGAGACCCAGTACTTC. Its translation is CAIRVAGGQETQYF.

The gene calls are TRBV6-1 and TRBJ2-5, with 8 nucleotides matching TRBD1. Trimming at V came to 1 base and at J to 5 bases, leaving 6 bases not matched to a gene. In germline, CDR1 is MNHNS, CDR2 SASEGT. The CDR3 is 15 residues long. The CDR3 sequence is CASSEVDRGGETQYF. The CDR3, as DNA: TGTGCCAGCAGTGAAGTCGACAGGGGAGGCGAGACCCAGTACTTC.

The J gene is TRBJ2-7, the V gene TRBV18; 10 nucleotides agree with TRBD1. CDR3 length: 14 residues. The junction had 2 bases not matched to a gene; V was cut back by 3 bases and J by 3 bases. Germline-derived CDR1 and CDR2 are KGHSH and LQKENI. Written as DNA, the CDR3 is TGTGCCAGCTCACCGACAGGGGGCGACTACGAGCAGTACTTC. It is translated as CASSPTGGDYEQYF.

J is TRBJ1-5 and V is TRBV7-2; possible D gene TRBD1, 6 bases. V lost 3 bases and J lost 6, with 15 bases in between. Per the germline V gene, CDR1 is SGHTA and CDR2 is FQGNSA. The CDR3 is made up of 15 amino acids. In nucleotides, the CDR3 is TGTGCCAGCAGCTTGGTCTCGGGGGGCTCTCAGCCCCAGCATTTT. Its translation: CASSLVSGGSQPQHF.

The rearrangement joins TRBV29-1 to TRBJ1-2; 10 positions agree with TRBD1. Germline V gene sequence: CDR1 SQVTM, CDR2 ANQGSEA. The V and J ends lost 3 bases and 6 bases, in that order; junction bases with no gene match: 7. There are 14 residues in the CDR3. CDR3 region: CSVDRQGASNGYTF. The CDR3, as DNA: TGCAGCGTTGATAGACAGGGGGCATCCAATGGCTACACCTTC.